A single T cell receptor beta chain is shown here with its context. The data were taken from a study of CD8 T cells in Susac syndrome. A quantity of roughly 0.5 to 1 ug RNA underwent reverse transcription using random hexamers. TCRdb redid the calling of the immunoSEQ multiplex PCR reads with MiXCR, one entry per CDR3 protein. This sample has about 200,000 distinct CDR3 sequences, with roughly 94% found just once. The CDR3 consists of 16 residues. The germline gives CDR1 MDHEN, CDR2 SYDVKM. After removal of 6 bases from V and 7 bases from J, the junction contained 10 bases not matched to a gene. The sample was CD4+ T cells from PBMCs. The receptor was isolated from a human donor in good health. V is TRBV28 and J is TRBJ2-2; 11 bases match TRBD2. This CDR3 is CASRFPSGGPFGELFF. CDR3 nucleotides: TGTGCCAGCAGATTCCCTAGCGGGGGGCCCTTCGGGGAGCTGTTTTTT.